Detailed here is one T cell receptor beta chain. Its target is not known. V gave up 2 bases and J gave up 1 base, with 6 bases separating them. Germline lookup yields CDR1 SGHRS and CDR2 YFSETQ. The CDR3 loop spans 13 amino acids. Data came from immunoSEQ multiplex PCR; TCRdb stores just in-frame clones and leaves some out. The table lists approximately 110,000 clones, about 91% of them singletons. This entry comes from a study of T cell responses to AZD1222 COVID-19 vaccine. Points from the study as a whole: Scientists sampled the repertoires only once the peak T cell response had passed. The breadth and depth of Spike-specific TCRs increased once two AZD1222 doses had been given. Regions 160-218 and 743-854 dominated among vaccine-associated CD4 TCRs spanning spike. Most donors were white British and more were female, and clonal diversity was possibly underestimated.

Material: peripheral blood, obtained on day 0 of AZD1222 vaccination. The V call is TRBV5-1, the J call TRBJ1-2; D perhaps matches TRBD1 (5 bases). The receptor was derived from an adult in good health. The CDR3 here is CASSFGGNYGYTF. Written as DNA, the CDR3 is TGCGCCAGCAGCTTTGGGGGTAACTATGGCTACACCTTC.